This T cell receptor (beta chain) stems from a study of T-cell reconstitution after alpha-beta-depleted transplantation in children listed by TCRdb under 2016. Context from the whole study: Using TCR repertoire profiling, the study quantitatively followed how T-cell immune reconstitution unfolded in children after TCRalphabeta/CD19-depleted allogeneic hematopoietic cell transplantation.

The library relied on PCR. Instrument on record: Illumina HiSeq 2500. To normalize quantification of the TCRbeta repertoire, the TCR libraries were built with molecular barcoding that relied on unique molecular identifiers. TCRdb reanalyzed the raw reads on its own, using fastp at Q25 for trimming and MiXCR for clone calling, and kept in-frame beta chains. Duplicate CDR3 protein sequences are folded into a single record with the most common DNA and genes. The sample has 450,000 to 500,000 distinct CDR3 sequences on record, about an eighth of them singletons. Less than 6.5% of the sample lies in the top ten. This clonotype turned up a few times. This clone's antigen is unknown. There are no base qualities to consult, and no much larger clone falls within one base. V sheds 4 bases and J sheds 2 bases, leaving 11 bases between their ends. The CDR3 numbers 13 residues from cysteine through phenylalanine. CDR3 DNA only is kept here, 39 bases in frame from base 1. According to the germline V gene, CDR1 reads SQVTM and CDR2 reads ANQGSEA.

The chain joins TRBV29-1 to TRBJ1-2, and perhaps TRBD1 as D gene, on 5 matching bases. The TCR originated in a human donor who donated a stem cell graft to a child with combined immunodeficiency. Sequencing used PBMCs from the stem cell graft donor, obtained from the stem cell graft. The DNA sequence follows: TGCAGCGTTGGTCCCTCAGGGAACTATGGCTACACCTTC. Translated, it gives CSVGPSGNYGYTF.